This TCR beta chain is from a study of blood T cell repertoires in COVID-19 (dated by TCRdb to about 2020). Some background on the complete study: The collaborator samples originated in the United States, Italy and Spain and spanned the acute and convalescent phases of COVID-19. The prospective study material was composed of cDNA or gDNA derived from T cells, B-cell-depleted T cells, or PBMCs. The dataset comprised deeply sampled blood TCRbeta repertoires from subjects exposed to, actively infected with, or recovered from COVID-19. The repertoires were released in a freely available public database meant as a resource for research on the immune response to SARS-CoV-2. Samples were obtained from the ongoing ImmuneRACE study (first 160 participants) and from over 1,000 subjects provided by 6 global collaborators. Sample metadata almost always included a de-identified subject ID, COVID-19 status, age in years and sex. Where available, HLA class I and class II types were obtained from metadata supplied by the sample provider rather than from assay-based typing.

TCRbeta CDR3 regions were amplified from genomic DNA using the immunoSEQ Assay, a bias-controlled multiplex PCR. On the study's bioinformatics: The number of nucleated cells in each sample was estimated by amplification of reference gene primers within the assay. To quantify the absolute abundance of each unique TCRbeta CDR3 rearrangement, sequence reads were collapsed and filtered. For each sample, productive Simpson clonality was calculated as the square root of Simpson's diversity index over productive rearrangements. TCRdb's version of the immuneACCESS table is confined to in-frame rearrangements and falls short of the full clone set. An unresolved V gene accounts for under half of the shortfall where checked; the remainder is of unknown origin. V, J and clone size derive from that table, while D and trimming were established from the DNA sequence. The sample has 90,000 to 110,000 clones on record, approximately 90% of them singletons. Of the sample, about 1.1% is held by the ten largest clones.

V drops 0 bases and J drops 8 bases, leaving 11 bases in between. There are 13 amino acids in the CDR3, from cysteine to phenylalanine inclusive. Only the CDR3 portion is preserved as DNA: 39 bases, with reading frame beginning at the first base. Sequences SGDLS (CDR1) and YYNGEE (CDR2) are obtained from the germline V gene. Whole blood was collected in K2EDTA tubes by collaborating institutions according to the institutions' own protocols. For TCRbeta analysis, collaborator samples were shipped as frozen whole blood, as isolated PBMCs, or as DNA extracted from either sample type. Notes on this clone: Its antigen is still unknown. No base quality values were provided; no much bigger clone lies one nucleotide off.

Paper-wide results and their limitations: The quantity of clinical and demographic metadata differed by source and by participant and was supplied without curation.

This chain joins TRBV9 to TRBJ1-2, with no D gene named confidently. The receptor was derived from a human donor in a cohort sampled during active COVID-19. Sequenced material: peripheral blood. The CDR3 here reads CASSVEERRGYTF. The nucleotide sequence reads TGTGCCAGCAGCGTAGAAGAGAGAAGAGGCTACACCTTC.